This T cell receptor beta chain stems from a study of cytomegalovirus exposure and HLA in healthy donors. The PCR had 60 Vbeta and 13 Jbeta primers. In the original processing: A follow-up analysis tallied tens of millions of unique TCR beta chains, approximately 10 million shared. Clones were read by immunoSEQ multiplex PCR, and TCRdb kept only the in-frame ones, dropping some. Clone size and the V and J calls come from that table; the DNA yielded D and trimming. This table has about 180,000 clones, around 80% appearing once. A word on this clone: Its antigen is unknown.

Study-wide points: Across HLA loci, a later analysis found differing TCR association rates, with DRB1 most and HLA-C fewest. A link between a missense DCLRE1C variant and TCR beta V- and J-gene trimming emerged from a later analysis. Analysis was performed later, and it showed HLA-associated TCR beta chains to be more clonally expanded than equally common others.

The CDR3 extends over 16 amino acids. The germline V and J ends were trimmed by 5 bases and 0 bases, with 11 bases remaining between them. Germline V gene data show CDR1 as SEHNR and CDR2 as FQNEAQ (reference sequence). The chain carries TRBV7-9 and TRBJ1-6; D not resolved. The sequence was obtained from a young man in good health and CMV-seronegative. The sequenced sample was PBMCs. The CDR3 nucleotides are TGTGCCAGCAGCCCGTCCCGTAGCTCCTATAATTCACCCCTCCACTTT. Encoded protein: CASSPSRSSYNSPLHF.